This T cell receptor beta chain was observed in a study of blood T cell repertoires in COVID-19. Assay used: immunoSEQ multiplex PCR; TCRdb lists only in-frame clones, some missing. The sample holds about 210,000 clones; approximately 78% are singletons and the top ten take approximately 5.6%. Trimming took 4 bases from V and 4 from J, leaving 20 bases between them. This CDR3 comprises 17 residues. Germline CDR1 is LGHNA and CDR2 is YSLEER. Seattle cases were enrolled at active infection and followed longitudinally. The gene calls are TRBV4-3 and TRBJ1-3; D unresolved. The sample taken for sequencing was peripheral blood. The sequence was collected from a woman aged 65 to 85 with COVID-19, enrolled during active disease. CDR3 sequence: CASSPRSGEGTGNTIYF. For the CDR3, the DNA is TGCGCCAGCAGCCCGAGGTCCGGGGAAGGAACCGGAAACACCATATATTTT.